This TCR beta chain is from a study of early T cells in non-severe SARS-CoV-2 infection. Background on the study: Sequencing was performed on bulk RNA from unsorted whole blood, leaving chains unpaired.

This clonotype appeared a few times. What it recognizes is unknown. The germline V gene has CDR1 MDHEN and CDR2 SYDVKM. With 5 bases removed from V and 5 bases from J, the gap between germline ends came to 9 bases. CDR3 size: 12 residues. Study-level results: VDJdb matching skewed toward anti-spike CD8 responses, missing private and CD4 specificities.

TCRdb used MiXCR to reprocess the 5' RACE reads, holding one entry per CDR3 protein. There are around 53,000 distinct CDR3 sequences in the sample; 10% to 15% occur only once, and 2% to 3% lies in the top ten. The sequence was obtained from an adult who was a healthcare worker with PCR-confirmed SARS-CoV-2 infection or an uninfected control (not recorded which). The specimen was whole blood, collected at baseline. The J gene is TRBJ1-1, the V gene TRBV28; tentative D call: TRBD1 (5 bases). The CDR3 spells CASSLQVTEAFF. The CDR3 DNA is TGTGCCAGCAGTCTACAGGTAACTGAAGCTTTCTTT.